These 6 T cell receptor beta chains were sequenced from one sample in a study of blood T cell repertoires in COVID-19. Some clones are missing from TCRdb's copy, which holds only in-frame ones; the method was immunoSEQ multiplex PCR. The table records under 300,000 clones, approximately 80% of them present only once. Sequences were obtained from peripheral blood. The receptors shown here come from a woman between 40 and 55 years old with active or convalescent COVID-19.

This chain connects TRBV4-1 to TRBJ2-3; D not resolved. V dropped 0 bases and J dropped 2 bases, with 3 bases sitting between them. This CDR3 has 13 residues. Germline CDR1 and CDR2: MGHRA and YSYEKL. The CDR3 spells CASSQDITDTQYF. Written as DNA, the CDR3 is TGCGCCAGCAGCCAAGACATCACAGATACGCAGTATTTT.

The V gene is TRBV30, the J gene TRBJ1-2; 7 nucleotides agree with TRBD1. CDR3 length equals 13 residues. Germline V gene sequence: CDR1 GTSNPN, CDR2 SVGIG (reference sequence). Germline trimming cut 4 bases from V and 6 bases from J; bases unmatched to any gene: 8. The CDR3 region has the DNA TGTGCCTGGAAGGGATCAGGGGGACATGGCTACACCTTC. The encoded protein is CAWKGSGGHGYTF.

The V call is TRBV5-6, the J call TRBJ1-2; 12 bases match TRBD1. Germline values: CDR1 SGHDT, CDR2 YYEEEE. The ends lost 5 bases at V and 14 bases at J; junction bases unmatched: 16. CDR3 length equals 15 residues. The CDR3 DNA follows: TGTGCCAGCAGTTTTAACCCGGGACAGGGGGCGAGGTATACCTTC. Protein sequence: CASSFNPGQGARYTF.

This clone was seen a handful of times. The J gene is TRBJ1-1, the V gene TRBV18, with D possibly being TRBD1 (5 bases). V dropped 2 bases and J dropped 0 bases, with 13 bases sitting between them. The CDR3 sequence is 16 residues long. The V gene's germline CDR1 is KGHSH and CDR2 LQKENI. This chain's CDR3 is CASSPLAGGMNTEAFF. CDR3 sequence (DNA): TGTGCCAGCTCACCATTGGCCGGGGGAATGAACACTGAAGCTTTCTTT.

This chain links TRBV7-9 with TRBJ1-1; D gene ambiguous. This CDR3 region has 12 residues. The germline V and J ends were trimmed by 5 bases and 7 bases, with 11 bases remaining between them. Germline V gives CDR1 SEHNR, CDR2 FQNEAQ (reference sequence). Here the CDR3 reads CASSRRPSEAFF. Written as DNA, the CDR3 is TGTGCCAGCAGCCGGAGGCCTAGTGAAGCTTTCTTT. Drawing the rest from reference TRBV7-9 and TRBJ1-1, the complete variable domain is DTGVSQNPRHKITKRGQNVTFRCDPISEHNRLYWYRQTLGQGPEFLTYFQNEAQLEKSRLLSDRFSAERPKGSFSTLEIQRTEQGDSAMYLCASSRRPSEAFFGQGTRLTVV.

This chain joins TRBV5-4 and TRBJ2-1; TRBD2 matches 10 bases. The V gene end was trimmed by 0 bases and the J gene end by 4 bases; junction bases not matched to a gene: 4. There are 16 residues in the CDR3. CDR1 is SGHNT, CDR2 YYREEE, per germline (reference sequence). CDR3 coding DNA: TGTGCCAGCAGCTTGGGGACTAGCGGATCATACAATGAGCAGTTCTTC. This sequence encodes CASSLGTSGSYNEQFF.